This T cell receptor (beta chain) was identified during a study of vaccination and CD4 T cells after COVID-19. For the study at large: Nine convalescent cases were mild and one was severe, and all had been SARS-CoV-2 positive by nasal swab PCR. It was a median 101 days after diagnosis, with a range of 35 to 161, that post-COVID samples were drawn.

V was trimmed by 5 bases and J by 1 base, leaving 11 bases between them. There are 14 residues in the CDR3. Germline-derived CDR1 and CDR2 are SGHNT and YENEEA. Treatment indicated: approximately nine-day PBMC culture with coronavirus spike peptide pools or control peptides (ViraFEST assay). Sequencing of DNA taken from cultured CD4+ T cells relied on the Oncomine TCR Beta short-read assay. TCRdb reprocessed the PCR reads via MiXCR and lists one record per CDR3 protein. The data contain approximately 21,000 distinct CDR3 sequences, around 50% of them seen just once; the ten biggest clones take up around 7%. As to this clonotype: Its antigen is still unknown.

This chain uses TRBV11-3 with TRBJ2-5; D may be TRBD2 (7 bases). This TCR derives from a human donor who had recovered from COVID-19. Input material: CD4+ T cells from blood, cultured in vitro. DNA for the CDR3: TGTGCCAGCAGCGGGGGAGGGGGCCAAGAGACCCAGTACTTC. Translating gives CASSGGGGQETQYF.